A single sample gave rise to the 29 T cell receptor beta chains below, sequenced in a study of T cells after posttransplantation cyclophosphamide. The repertoire was sequenced with immunoSEQ multiplex PCR; TCRdb's copy has only in-frame clones and lacks some. This table has around 30,000 clones, 75% to 90% appearing once. Sample: PBMCs. The receptors originated from a man in his forties or fifties.

The chain employs TRBV28 and TRBJ1-5; D not certain. The CDR3 is 13 amino acids. Trimming left V 2 bases short and J 6 bases short, with 8 bases between. Germline loops: CDR1 MDHEN, CDR2 SYDVKM. In nucleotides, the CDR3 is TGTGCCAGCAGTTTAGGCGGGGTTCAGCCCCAGCATTTT. Translated, it gives CASSLGGVQPQHF.

The V and J genes are TRBV29-1 and TRBJ1-4; D is unclear. Germline V lookup: CDR1 SQVTM, CDR2 ANQGSEA. V shed 4 bases and J shed 8 bases, with 11 bases lying between them. The CDR3 contains 12 residues. DNA of the CDR3: TGCAGCGTTGGGGGAGGGAACGAAAAACTGTTTTTT. This encodes CSVGGGNEKLFF.

The CDR3 region is CASRGEQVWTEQYF. In DNA form, the CDR3 reads TGTGCCAGCAGAGGGGAACAGGTTTGGACCGAGCAGTACTTC. This chain joins TRBV6-5 and TRBJ2-7; D might be TRBD1 (5 bases). This CDR3 is 14 amino acids long. V gave up 6 bases and J gave up 6 bases, with 18 bases separating them. CDR1 and CDR2 from the germline V gene are MNHEY and SVGAGI.

J is TRBJ2-5 and V is TRBV9, with D possibly TRBD2 on 5 matching bases. V shed 3 bases and J shed 2 bases, with 8 bases lying between them. This CDR3 has 13 amino acids. Per germline, CDR1 SGDLS and CDR2 YYNGEE. CDR3 residues: CASSARVQETQYF. The DNA of the CDR3 is TGTGCCAGCAGCGCGCGGGTTCAAGAGACCCAGTACTTC.

The rearrangement links TRBV18 to TRBJ2-5, with D possibly TRBD2 on 5 matching bases. V shed 6 bases and J shed 2 bases, with 16 bases lying between them. This CDR3 has 15 amino acids. CDR1 and CDR2 (germline): KGHSH, LQKENI. The CDR3 bases are TGTGCCAGCTCCCCAACCTTGGGAGCGCAAGAGACCCAGTACTTC. This translates into CASSPTLGAQETQYF.

This chain uses TRBV28 with TRBJ1-1; D call uncertain. The germline V gene encodes CDR1 MDHEN and CDR2 SYDVKM. The V and J ends lost 3 bases and 0 bases respectively, with 8 bases between them. This CDR3 comprises 14 residues. CDR3 residues: CASSFGPMNTEAFF. The CDR3 bases are TGTGCCAGCAGTTTTGGCCCGATGAACACTGAAGCTTTCTTT.

This sequence joins TRBV2 and TRBJ1-5, with TRBD1 matching over 7 bases. Unmatched junction bases numbered 4, after V lost 7 bases and J lost 4 bases. Germline V lookup: CDR1 SNHLY, CDR2 FYNNEI. CDR3 length: 13 amino acids. CDR3 DNA: TGTGCCAGCACCTTGACAGGGAATCAGCCCCAGCATTTT. Encoded protein: CASTLTGNQPQHF. The whole variable domain, filled in from reference TRBV2 and TRBJ1-5, reads EPEVTQTPSHQVTQMGQEVILRCVPISNHLYFYWYRQILGQKVEFLVSFYNNEISEKSEIFDDQFSVERPDGSNFTLKIRSTKLEDSAMYFCASTLTGNQPQHFGDGTRLSIL.

This clone was observed a handful of times. The chain is built from TRBV19 and TRBJ1-4; possibly TRBD1 for D (6 bases). The CDR3 sequence is 15 residues long. CDR1 LNHDA and CDR2 SQIVND come from the germline V gene (reference sequence). V dropped 3 bases and J dropped 8 bases, with 16 bases sitting between them. CDR3 amino acids: CASSIPTGLGEKLFF. Here the CDR3 DNA reads TGTGCCAGTAGTATTCCTACAGGGCTAGGAGAAAAACTGTTTTTT.

V gene TRBV19 combines with J gene TRBJ2-7; D possibly corresponds to TRBD1 (7 bases). Looked up from germline, CDR1 is LNHDA and CDR2 is SQIVND (reference sequence). The length of the CDR3 is 13 residues. With 2 bases removed from V and 3 bases from J, the gap between germline ends came to 8 bases. CDR3 loop: CASSIQGGYEQYF. The CDR3 nucleotides read TGTGCCAGTAGTATACAGGGGGGCTACGAGCAGTACTTC.

The V call is TRBV5-1, the J call TRBJ1-1; 8 nucleotides match TRBD1. The CDR3 sequence is 15 residues long. In germline, CDR1 is SGHRS, CDR2 YFSETQ. V lost 4 bases to trimming and J lost 2 bases; unmatched junction nucleotides: 7. The CDR3 spells CASSGTTGVNTEAFF. The CDR3 DNA reads TGCGCCAGCAGCGGGACGACAGGGGTTAACACTGAAGCTTTCTTT.

J is TRBJ2-2 and V is TRBV11-3; 7 bases agree with TRBD1. CDR3 length: 13 residues. In germline, CDR1 is SGHNT, CDR2 YENEEA. V trimming: 4 bases; J trimming: 7 bases; junction bases outside the gene matches: 3. The CDR3 coding sequence is TGTGCCAGCAGCTCCAGGGGGAACGGGGAGCTGTTTTTT. It specifies CASSSRGNGELFF.

The gene calls are TRBV7-3 and TRBJ2-5; no definite D call. Germline V gives CDR1 SGHTA, CDR2 FQGTGA. This CDR3 region has 14 residues. V dropped 5 bases and J dropped 4 bases, with 14 bases sitting between them. The CDR3 sequence is CASSPRGLTETQYF. CDR3 nucleotides: TGTGCCAGCAGCCCCCGAGGTCTCACAGAGACCCAGTACTTC.

The V and J genes are TRBV5-4 and TRBJ1-1, with D perhaps matching TRBD1 (6 bases). In germline, CDR1 is SGHNT, CDR2 YYREEE (reference sequence). CDR3 length: 13 residues. V was cut by 5 bases and J by 1 base, with 9 bases left in between. The CDR3 coding sequence is TGTGCCAGCAGAGGACAGAGGAACACTGAAGCTTTCTTT. Its translation is CASRGQRNTEAFF.

The V call is TRBV27, the J call TRBJ2-3; 10 bases map to TRBD2. The CDR3 is 17 residues long. Germline-derived CDR1 and CDR2 are MNHEY and SMNVEV (reference sequence). Losses at the gene ends were 4 bases for V and 4 bases for J; bases not matched to a gene: 11. In DNA form, the CDR3 reads TGTGCCAGCAGTTCCACCCCTAGCGGGAGATCCCCAGATACGCAGTATTTT. Amino acids: CASSSTPSGRSPDTQYF.

V usage is TRBV7-2 and J usage is TRBJ2-5; D is unclear. This CDR3 comprises 14 residues. The V gene's germline CDR1 is SGHTA and CDR2 FQGNSA. Trimming cost V 6 bases and J 9 bases, with 20 bases left between them. The CDR3 DNA follows: TGTGCCAGCAGTACGCCTCCCCAGGTGACGGCCCAGTACTTC. This translates into CASSTPPQVTAQYF.

The V call is TRBV25-1, the J call TRBJ2-3, with 8 bases aligning to TRBD2. The CDR3 spans 16 residues. V lost 3 bases to trimming and J lost 0 bases; unmatched junction nucleotides: 5. Germline loops: CDR1 MGHDK, CDR2 SYGVNS. The DNA for the CDR3 is TGTGCCAGCAGTGAGGGACTAGGCCCTAGCACAGATACGCAGTATTTT. It yields the protein CASSEGLGPSTDTQYF.

The chain has TRBV29-1 and TRBJ2-1; D gene ambiguous. CDR3 size: 14 residues. Trimming shortened V by 4 bases and J by 4 bases, and 14 bases separated the two germline ends. CDR1 SQVTM and CDR2 ANQGSEA come from the germline V gene. This chain's CDR3 is CSVAGGSLYNEQFF. CDR3 nucleotide sequence: TGCAGCGTTGCCGGCGGCAGTTTATACAATGAGCAGTTCTTC.

The chain couples TRBV30 to TRBJ2-1; 12 positions match TRBD1. Germline V gene data show CDR1 as GTSNPN and CDR2 as SVGIG (reference sequence). There are 14 residues in the CDR3. V lost 2 bases, J lost 7 bases, and 3 bases stayed unmatched. The CDR3, as DNA: TGTGCCTGGAGTAGGGGACAGGGGGCAAATGAGCAGTTCTTC. Amino acids: CAWSRGQGANEQFF. Looking up the rest from reference TRBV30 and TRBJ2-1 gives the full variable domain: SQTIHQWPATLVQPVGSPLSLECTVEGTSNPNLYWYRQAAGRGLQLLFYSVGIGQISSEVPQNLSASRPQDRQFILSSKKLLLSDSGFYLCAWSRGQGANEQFFGPGTRLTVL.

The chain employs TRBV4-2 and TRBJ2-1, with 7 bases that match TRBD2. The CDR3 consists of 17 residues. The ends lost 0 bases at V and 2 bases at J; junction bases unmatched: 7. CDR1 and CDR2 from the germline V gene are LGHNA and YNFKEQ. This chain's CDR3 is CASSQERAGSAYNEQFF. CDR3 DNA sequence: TGTGCCAGCAGCCAAGAAAGAGCGGGATCCGCCTACAATGAGCAGTTCTTC.

The rearrangement uses TRBV6-1 and TRBJ1-4; a weak D match, TRBD1 (5 bases). Germline CDR1 MNHNS, CDR2 SASEGT. Trimming took 5 bases from V and 7 from J, leaving 14 bases between them. The length of the CDR3 is 14 residues. CDR3 DNA: TGTGCCAGCAGTCGGTCGGGGGGGGGTGAAAAACTGTTTTTT. Translated, it gives CASSRSGGGEKLFF.

This chain links TRBV6-5 with TRBJ1-2; possibly TRBD1 for D (5 bases). The germline V gene has CDR1 MNHEY and CDR2 SVGAGI. V dropped 8 bases and J dropped 7 bases, with 14 bases sitting between them. CDR3 length equals 12 residues. The CDR3 coding sequence is TGTGCCAGCCGGGGGGGAGGGGCTGGCTACACCTTC. This gives the protein CASRGGGAGYTF.

CDR3 DNA sequence: TGTGCCAGCAGCTTACAACAGGGGTCCTACGAGCAGTACTTC. It translates to CASSLQQGSYEQYF. This chain joins TRBV11-2 and TRBJ2-5; TRBD1 matches 7 bases. TRBJ2-7 explains the end of the DNA better; the J call may be wrong. Germline CDR1 is SGHAT and CDR2 is FQNNGV. This CDR3 is 14 amino acids long.

Here the CDR3 reads CASKTGNEKLFF. The CDR3 DNA reads TGTGCCAGCAAGACAGGAAATGAAAAACTGTTTTTT. The chain uses TRBV28 and TRBJ1-4, with D possibly being TRBD1 (6 bases). V dropped 7 bases and J dropped 5 bases, with 8 bases sitting between them. The V gene's germline CDR1 is MDHEN and CDR2 SYDVKM. This CDR3 spans 12 amino acids. Full variable domain (rest looked up from reference TRBV28 and TRBJ1-4): DVKVTQSSRYLVKRTGEKVFLECVQDMDHENMFWYRQDPGLGLRLIYFSYDVKMKEKGDIPEGYSVSREKKERFSLILESASTNQTSMYLCASKTGNEKLFFGSGTQLSVL.

The chain is built from TRBV4-1 and TRBJ2-1; 7 bases are shared with TRBD1. The CDR3 spans 14 residues. V trimming: 4 bases; J trimming: 3 bases; junction bases outside the gene matches: 3. Germline-derived CDR1 and CDR2 are MGHRA and YSYEKL. The CDR3 DNA is TGCGCCAGCAGCCTGACAGGGATCTACAATGAGCAGTTCTTC. The encoded protein is CASSLTGIYNEQFF.

V and J are TRBV6-6 and TRBJ1-6, with D hard to call. The CDR3 sequence is 14 residues long. The V gene lost 0 bases and the J gene lost 7 bases, with 7 bases spanning the gap. Germline values: CDR1 MNHNY, CDR2 SVGAGI (reference sequence). CDR3 residues: CASSYSAANSPLHF. Written as DNA, the CDR3 is TGTGCCAGCAGTTACTCGGCAGCGAATTCACCCCTCCACTTT.

The chain employs TRBV19 and TRBJ2-1, with a tentative D call TRBD1 (5 bases). In germline, CDR1 is LNHDA, CDR2 SQIVND (reference sequence). V lost 2 bases to trimming and J lost 4 bases, with 6 bases between them. The CDR3 has 13 amino acids. In nucleotides, the CDR3 is TGTGCCAGTAGTATACAGGGTTACAATGAGCAGTTCTTC. Residues: CASSIQGYNEQFF.

A single count supports this clone. The genes are TRBV7-2 and TRBJ2-1; D remains ambiguous. This CDR3 has 13 residues. V shed 3 bases and J shed 4 bases, with 7 bases lying between them. Germline CDR1 reads SGHTA; CDR2 reads FQGNSA. The CDR3: CASSFDTYNEQFF. In nucleotides, the CDR3 is TGTGCCAGCAGCTTCGACACATACAATGAGCAGTTCTTC.

Concerning this clone itself: Other DNA sequences in this specimen translate into the identical CDR3. The chain links TRBV5-1 to TRBJ2-5; 7 nucleotides align to TRBD1. Germline V lookup: CDR1 SGHRS, CDR2 YFSETQ. With V trimmed by 4 bases and J by 3 bases, 12 bases remained unmatched. The CDR3 sequence is 16 residues long. Written as DNA, the CDR3 is TGCGCCAGCAGCCTTCCCCCCGGGACAGCCGAAGAGACCCAGTACTTC. This encodes CASSLPPGTAEETQYF.

This chain joins TRBV9 and TRBJ2-3, with unresolved D. Germline loops: CDR1 SGDLS, CDR2 YYNGEE. V dropped 1 base and J dropped 1 base, with 7 bases sitting between them. CDR3 size: 14 residues. CDR3 loop: CASSVRIGTDTQYF. For the CDR3, the DNA is TGTGCCAGCAGCGTAAGAATAGGCACAGATACGCAGTATTTT.